This T cell receptor (beta chain) was sequenced during a study of cytomegalovirus exposure and HLA in healthy donors. Overall study findings and caveats: Most of the TCR beta V segments (in an earlier analysis) were productive either about 87% or about 30% of the time.

Despite likely unrecorded immune exposures, the donors were nominally healthy at the time of sampling. Use of 60 Vbeta and 13 Jbeta primers characterized the PCR. Generated by immunoSEQ multiplex PCR, the TCRdb table keeps only in-frame clones and is missing some. The sample records about 110,000 clones, less than 70% being singletons. CDR1 SQVTM and CDR2 ANQGSEA come from the germline V gene. With 5 bases clipped from V and 4 bases from J, the junction kept 5 bases outside the gene matches. There are 13 residues in the CDR3. This clone is a singleton in its sample. What it binds is unknown. The receptor's source is a woman aged 70 to 79 in good health and CMV-seropositive. Sequenced input: PBMCs. The gene calls are TRBV29-1 and TRBJ2-3; 8 bases are shared with TRBD1. Here the CDR3 DNA reads TGCAGCGTTTTCCTGACAGGGGCAGATACGCAGTATTTT. Its protein is CSVFLTGADTQYF.